The 32 T cell receptor beta chains given below trace back to one sample, sequenced in a study of cytomegalovirus exposure and HLA in healthy donors. 13 Jbeta primers and 60 Vbeta primers were used for the PCR. Profiling relied on immunoSEQ multiplex PCR, and the TCRdb table lists in-frame clones only, not all of them. The repertoire holds about 190,000 clones, with 65% to 85% as singletons. The sample comprised PBMCs. Source of these receptors: a woman aged 18-30 years in good health and CMV-seronegative.

J is TRBJ1-1 and V is TRBV5-6, with 9 positions matching TRBD1. The CDR3 length is 16 residues. CDR1 and CDR2 (germline): SGHDT, YYEEEE. Trimming cost V 5 bases and J 4 bases; bases outside gene matches: 12. Here the CDR3 reads CASSWDREEVSTEAFF. The DNA of the CDR3 is TGTGCCAGCAGTTGGGACAGGGAGGAGGTCAGCACTGAAGCTTTCTTT.

This chain links TRBV28 with TRBJ2-7, with TRBD1 matching 7 bases. This CDR3 is 14 amino acids long. Germline CDR1 reads MDHEN; CDR2 reads SYDVKM. Germline trimming cut 5 bases from V and 6 bases from J; bases unmatched to any gene: 10. CDR3: CASSTPGTAFEQYF. Written as DNA, the CDR3 is TGTGCCAGCAGTACGCCTGGGACAGCATTCGAGCAGTACTTC.

CDR3 in DNA: TGTGCCATCAGTGAGTCTTTGTATTCTGGGACAGGGGGCACTGAAGCTTTCTTT. It specifies CAISESLYSGTGGTEAFF. The gene calls are TRBV10-3 and TRBJ1-1; 11 bases agree with TRBD1. V lost 0 bases, J lost 4 bases, and 10 bases stayed unmatched. Germline loops: CDR1 ENHRY, CDR2 SYGVKD. The CDR3 length is 18 residues.

The V gene is TRBV10-3, the J gene TRBJ1-6; D is unclear. The V end was cut by 0 bases, the J end by 6 bases, with 9 bases between. Germline lookup yields CDR1 ENHRY and CDR2 SYGVKD. The CDR3 has 15 residues. The CDR3 is CAISESGSINSPLHF. CDR3 in DNA: TGTGCCATCAGTGAGTCGGGCAGCATTAATTCACCCCTCCACTTT.

V is TRBV5-4 and J is TRBJ2-7; 12 nucleotides align to TRBD1. Germline-derived CDR1 and CDR2 are SGHNT and YYREEE (reference sequence). CDR3 length equals 13 residues. V shed 9 bases, J shed 6 bases, and the junction held 7 bases outside the gene matches. The CDR3: CAIQGTGGSEQYF. The DNA for the CDR3 is TGTGCCATCCAAGGGACAGGGGGCTCCGAGCAGTACTTC. Using reference TRBV5-4 and TRBJ2-7 for the parts outside the CDR3, the full variable domain is ETGVTQSPTHLIKTRGQQVTLRCSSQSGHNTVSWYQQALGQGPQFIFQYYREEENGRGNFPPRFSGLQFPNYSSELNVNALELDDSALYLCAIQGTGGSEQYFGPGTRLTVT.

The CDR3 reads CATSRGTGGYEQYF. CDR3 nucleotide sequence: TGTGCCACCAGCAGGGGGACAGGGGGCTACGAGCAGTACTTC. V gene TRBV15 combines with J gene TRBJ2-7, with 11 nucleotides matching TRBD1. Germline loops: CDR1 LNHNV, CDR2 YYDKDF (reference sequence). Trimming at V came to 3 bases and at J to 3 bases, leaving 1 base not matched to a gene. This CDR3 contains 14 residues.

V usage is TRBV7-3 and J usage is TRBJ1-2, with 7 positions matching TRBD1. Germline V lookup: CDR1 SGHTA, CDR2 FQGTGA. The CDR3 is 13 amino acids. With 4 bases clipped from V and 6 bases from J, the junction kept 5 bases outside the gene matches. This chain's CDR3 is CASSYDRDDGYTF. The CDR3 DNA reads TGTGCCAGCAGCTACGACAGGGATGATGGCTACACCTTC.

The V and J genes are TRBV28 and TRBJ2-5; D possibly corresponds to TRBD2 (5 bases). The V end was cut by 4 bases, the J end by 5 bases, with 17 bases between. CDR3 length: 15 residues. CDR1 MDHEN and CDR2 SYDVKM come from the germline V gene. The CDR3 reads CASSWTRVAKETQYF. The CDR3 DNA reads TGTGCCAGCAGTTGGACGCGGGTCGCGAAGGAGACCCAGTACTTC.

This clone was seen a handful of times. The chain carries TRBV27 and TRBJ2-7, with 10 bases aligning to TRBD1. With V trimmed by 5 bases and J by 3 bases, 7 bases remained unmatched. Germline V CDR1 and CDR2: MNHEY, SMNVEV (reference sequence). The CDR3 is made up of 15 amino acids. The CDR3, as DNA: TGTGCCAGCAGTGCCCCGGGACAGGGGATCTACGAGCAGTACTTC. Protein sequence: CASSAPGQGIYEQYF.

This clone was observed a handful of times. V and J are TRBV5-1 and TRBJ2-7, with 9 bases identical to TRBD1. CDR3 size: 14 residues. V gave up 4 bases and J gave up 7 bases; unmatched junction bases: 9. Germline CDR1 is SGHRS and CDR2 is YFSETQ. The CDR3 loop reads CASSTGQGVQEQYF. The CDR3 nucleotides are TGCGCCAGCAGCACGGGACAGGGAGTGCAAGAGCAGTACTTC.

This clone turned up a few times. V is TRBV19 and J is TRBJ2-3; 8 positions agree with TRBD1. From germline, CDR1 is LNHDA and CDR2 SQIVND (reference sequence). The CDR3 is 12 amino acids. The V and J ends lost 6 bases and 11 bases, in that order; junction bases with no gene match: 7. The CDR3 region is CASRIDRGGQYF. CDR3 nucleotides: TGTGCCAGTAGGATCGACAGGGGTGGGCAGTATTTT.

This chain uses TRBV30 with TRBJ2-3, with 9 nucleotides matching TRBD2. The V and J ends lost 1 base and 3 bases, in that order; junction bases with no gene match: 5. Per the germline V gene, CDR1 is GTSNPN and CDR2 is SVGIG (reference sequence). The CDR3 has 15 amino acids. CDR3 in DNA: TGTGCCTGGAGTGGGGTAGCGGGAGTGACAGATACGCAGTATTTT. Amino acid sequence: CAWSGVAGVTDTQYF.

The gene calls are TRBV7-6 and TRBJ2-3; D might be TRBD1 (6 bases). The V and J ends lost 5 bases and 5 bases respectively, with 20 bases between them. Looked up from germline, CDR1 is SGHVS and CDR2 is FNYEAQ. This CDR3 has 16 residues. As DNA, the CDR3 is TGTGCCAGCAGCGGACGTAACAGGGAGCTGATAGATACGCAGTATTTT. As protein: CASSGRNRELIDTQYF.

The chain carries TRBV5-1 and TRBJ1-1; 7 bases fit TRBD1. CDR1 SGHRS and CDR2 YFSETQ come from the germline V gene. J was trimmed by 0 bases and V by 3 bases; bases with no gene match: 5. The CDR3 spans 15 residues. CDR3 residues: CASSWTGDMNTEAFF. In DNA form, the CDR3 reads TGCGCCAGCAGCTGGACAGGAGATATGAACACTGAAGCTTTCTTT.

The J gene is TRBJ1-2, the V gene TRBV7-2; 8 positions match TRBD1. CDR1 and CDR2 from the germline V gene are SGHTA and FQGNSA. This CDR3 contains 14 residues. Trimming at V came to 5 bases and at J to 4 bases, leaving 6 bases not matched to a gene. The CDR3 protein is CASSVTGGSYGYTF. The CDR3 DNA reads as TGTGCCAGCAGCGTTACAGGGGGGAGCTATGGCTACACCTTC.

The chain carries TRBV6-1 and TRBJ1-5, with 10 bases fitting TRBD1. The length of the CDR3 is 14 residues. The germline V gene encodes CDR1 MNHNS and CDR2 SASEGT. The ends lost 3 bases at V and 11 bases at J; junction bases unmatched: 7. The chain's CDR3 is CASSDRDRGRAQHF. For the CDR3, the DNA is TGTGCCAGCAGTGACCGGGACAGGGGTCGGGCCCAGCATTTT.

V and J are TRBV4-3 and TRBJ1-2, with unresolved D. The V and J ends lost 0 bases and 4 bases respectively, with 15 bases between them. CDR3 length equals 16 residues. Per germline, CDR1 LGHNA and CDR2 YSLEER. CDR3 nucleotide sequence: TGCGCCAGCAGCCAAGATTTAGGCACAGCCGGCTATGGCTACACCTTC. This gives the protein CASSQDLGTAGYGYTF.

This clone was picked up a small number of times. J is TRBJ1-5 and V is TRBV11-3, with D unresolved. The V end was cut by 5 bases, the J end by 5 bases, with 28 bases between. The CDR3 is 19 residues long. Germline V lookup: CDR1 SGHNT, CDR2 YENEEA. This chain's CDR3 is CASSPSRELRVGHDQPQHF. Written as DNA, the CDR3 is TGTGCCAGCAGCCCTAGCCGGGAACTCCGGGTAGGTCACGATCAGCCCCAGCATTTT.

This chain joins TRBV15 and TRBJ2-1; possibly TRBD1 for D (6 bases). V lost 4 bases to trimming and J lost 4 bases, with 14 bases between them. Germline V gene sequence: CDR1 LNHNV, CDR2 YYDKDF (reference sequence). This CDR3 comprises 15 residues. In DNA form, the CDR3 reads TGTGCCACCAGCATACAGGGACCGTCTTACAATGAGCAGTTCTTC. It encodes CATSIQGPSYNEQFF.

In this sample, this clone turned up once. The genes are TRBV29-1 and TRBJ1-1, with TRBD1 matching over 9 bases. CDR1 SQVTM and CDR2 ANQGSEA come from the germline V gene. The CDR3 length is 12 residues. V lost 3 bases, J lost 8 bases, and 4 bases stayed unmatched. CDR3 DNA: TGCAGCGTTGAGACAGGACAGGGGGAAGCTTTCTTT. It codes for CSVETGQGEAFF.

The V call is TRBV27, the J call TRBJ1-6; 9 bases match TRBD1. Germline values: CDR1 MNHEY, CDR2 SMNVEV (reference sequence). V lost 5 bases, J lost 10 bases, and 3 bases stayed unmatched. The CDR3 is 13 amino acids. The CDR3 nucleotides read TGTGCCAGCAGTACGACAGGGGGGTCACCCCTCCACTTT. It specifies CASSTTGGSPLHF.

The genes are TRBV29-1 and TRBJ2-3; 9 nucleotides match TRBD2. The V segment lost 7 bases and the J segment 3 bases; nucleotides outside the gene matches: 5. CDR1 is SQVTM, CDR2 ANQGSEA, per germline. This CDR3 spans 13 amino acids. The CDR3 coding sequence is TGCAGCGGGGCGGGAGGGCCTACAGATACGCAGTATTTT. It is translated as CSGAGGPTDTQYF.

This rearrangement joins TRBV4-3 to TRBJ1-4, with 7 bases matching TRBD1. The CDR3 extends over 15 amino acids. V lost 0 bases to trimming and J lost 5 bases; unmatched junction nucleotides: 3. Germline V gene sequence: CDR1 LGHNA, CDR2 YSLEER. Here the CDR3 reads CASSQEGQPNEKLFF. For the CDR3, the DNA is TGCGCCAGCAGCCAAGAGGGACAGCCGAATGAAAAACTGTTTTTT.

This clone was observed a single time. The rearrangement joins TRBV21-1 to TRBJ2-4; the table calls TRBD2, which could not be checked here. TRBV21-1 is described as a pseudogene. The CDR3 loop spans 13 amino acids. As DNA, the CDR3 is TGTGCCAGCAGGAGACCCCATCGGAGCATTCAGTACTTC. This translates into CASRRPHRSIQYF.

V usage is TRBV28 and J usage is TRBJ1-2; no reliable D call. Trimming stripped 2 bases from V and 0 bases from J, with 10 bases between. CDR1 is MDHEN, CDR2 SYDVKM, per germline. The CDR3 contains 15 residues. The chain's CDR3 is CASSLVILSNYGYTF. The CDR3 DNA sequence: TGTGCCAGCAGTTTAGTAATACTATCTAACTATGGCTACACCTTC.

This chain uses TRBV9 with TRBJ2-5; 8 bases fit TRBD2. V was clipped by 4 bases and J by 3 bases; unmatched bases: 8. The length of the CDR3 is 15 residues. CDR1 SGDLS and CDR2 YYNGEE come from the germline V gene. The DNA for the CDR3 is TGTGCCAGCAGCCCAAGGACTAGCAGCGAAGAGACCCAGTACTTC. It specifies CASSPRTSSEETQYF.

The V and J genes are TRBV5-1 and TRBJ1-1; 10 bases line up with TRBD1. V gave up 2 bases and J gave up 2 bases; unmatched junction bases: 6. The CDR3 runs to 16 residues. CDR1 is SGHRS, CDR2 YFSETQ, per germline. DNA of the CDR3: TGCGCCAGCAGCTTCGGACAGGGGGTTATCAACACTGAAGCTTTCTTT. Protein product: CASSFGQGVINTEAFF.

This sequence joins TRBV5-6 and TRBJ2-7; 7 bases line up with TRBD1. This CDR3 has 16 residues. Germline V gene lookup returns CDR1 SGHDT and CDR2 YYEEEE. The ends lost 1 base at V and 3 bases at J; junction bases unmatched: 10. This chain's CDR3 is CASSLTRDSIDYEQYF. The CDR3 bases are TGTGCCAGCAGCTTGACTCGGGACAGCATCGACTACGAGCAGTACTTC.

The V gene is TRBV7-2, the J gene TRBJ1-2; D unresolved. CDR3 length: 13 residues. Between the trimmed V and J ends, which lost 4 bases and 0 bases, there was a span of 6 bases. Per germline, CDR1 SGHTA and CDR2 FQGNSA. CDR3 in amino acids: CASSSRANYGYTF. CDR3 bases: TGTGCCAGCAGCTCCCGGGCTAACTATGGCTACACCTTC.

The V gene is TRBV5-4, the J gene TRBJ2-3, with 8 bases lining up with TRBD1. The J segment lost 9 bases and the V segment lost 3 bases, leaving 9 bases of the junction unmatched. The CDR3 runs 14 residues. The V gene's germline CDR1 is SGHNT and CDR2 YYREEE (reference sequence). Here the CDR3 reads CASSSFRGLDTQYF. Here the CDR3 DNA reads TGTGCCAGCAGCTCCTTCAGGGGGCTAGACACGCAGTATTTT. Using reference TRBV5-4 and TRBJ2-3 for the parts outside the CDR3, the full variable domain is ETGVTQSPTHLIKTRGQQVTLRCSSQSGHNTVSWYQQALGQGPQFIFQYYREEENGRGNFPPRFSGLQFPNYSSELNVNALELDDSALYLCASSSFRGLDTQYFGPGTRLTVL.

The rearrangement joins TRBV7-8 to TRBJ2-7; D possibly corresponds to TRBD1 (6 bases). The V end was cut by 5 bases, the J end by 7 bases, with 15 bases between. The germline gives CDR1 SGHVS, CDR2 FQNEAQ. The CDR3 is made up of 13 amino acids. The CDR3 sequence is CASSPRGFGEQYF. DNA for the CDR3: TGTGCCAGCAGCCCCAGGGGATTCGGTGAGCAGTACTTC. The complete variable domain, with remaining parts taken from reference TRBV7-8 and TRBJ2-7, reads GAGVSQSPRYKVAKRGQDVALRCDPISGHVSLFWYQQALGQGPEFLTYFQNEAQLDKSGLPSDRFFAERPEGSVSTLKIQRTQQEDSAVYLCASSPRGFGEQYFGPGTRLTVT.

The chain employs TRBV7-3 and TRBJ2-1, with a tentative D call TRBD2 (5 bases). Germline loops: CDR1 SGHTA, CDR2 FQGTGA. The CDR3 length is 15 residues. The V end lost 4 bases, the J end lost 5 bases, and 15 bases lay between the germline ends. CDR3 coding DNA: TGTGCCAGCAGCTCCCCCCCGGGGTCCAACAATGAGCAGTTCTTC. It encodes CASSSPPGSNNEQFF.